This TCR beta chain came from a study of neurological immune-mediated disorders. Study-level results: Among expanded clones, no CDR3 amino acid sequences were shared across subjects, a pattern suggesting private repertoires in all groups.

V was shortened by 0 bases and J by 9 bases, with 18 bases between the two germline ends. The CDR3 is 16 amino acids. The germline CDR1 and CDR2 sequences are SGHDN and FVKESK. With 10-nucleotide random UMIs, 5'RACE was used to make the cDNA. Each sequencing run yielded over 170 million TCR-beta sequences from 15-18 subjects. TCRdb re-called the 5' RACE reads with MiXCR, one entry per CDR3 protein. The repertoire holds 30,000 to 40,000 distinct CDR3 sequences, with 8.5% to 14% as singletons. Documented time point: technical triplicate 1. The starting material, 2 million PBMCs stored at -80 C, gave rise to the unsorted libraries. This clonotype was picked up many times. Its target is unknown.

Sequenced input: PBMCs. The TCR was taken from a man in his fifties or sixties with HTLV-1-associated myelopathy (HAM/TSP). The chain employs TRBV14 and TRBJ2-1; unclear D gene. CDR3 in amino acids: CASSQDLGHLDGEQFF. The DNA for the CDR3 is TGTGCCAGCAGCCAAGATCTAGGGCACCTCGATGGTGAGCAGTTCTTC.